The 23 T cell receptor beta chains given below trace back to one sample, sequenced in a study of T cells after yellow fever vaccination. MiXCR, run by TCRdb on the 5' RACE reads, gives a single entry per CDR3 protein. The data show hundreds of thousands of distinct CDR3 sequences, around 20% seen once. Sequencing used PBMCs, obtained before the yellow fever booster vaccination. The source of these receptors is a man younger than 35 who received the YFV17D yellow fever vaccine.

The CDR3 loop is CASSWGQVVEAFF. CDR3 sequence (DNA): TGTGCCAGCAGTTGGGGACAGGTAGTTGAAGCTTTCTTT. The chain links TRBV6-2 or TRBV6-3 to TRBJ1-1; 8 bases are a match to TRBD1. The CDR3 covers 13 residues. V shed 4 bases and J 7 bases; nucleotides not matched to a gene: 5. The germline V gene has CDR1 MNHEY and CDR2 SVGEGT.

The table lists this clonotype with many counts. J is TRBJ2-2 and V is TRBV7-2, with D tentatively TRBD1 (6 bases). This CDR3 region has 14 residues. V was shortened by 5 bases and J by 6 bases, with 13 bases between the two germline ends. CDR1 is SGHTA, CDR2 FQGNSA, per germline. The CDR3 nucleotides are TGTGCCAGCAGCCCGGACAGTAGGGCCGGGGAGCTGTTTTTT. Protein sequence: CASSPDSRAGELFF.

The gene calls are TRBV5-4 and TRBJ1-1; 9 nucleotides match TRBD1. The J segment lost 4 bases and the V segment lost 5 bases, leaving 12 bases of the junction unmatched. The germline CDR1 and CDR2 sequences are SGHNT and YYREEE (reference sequence). The CDR3 runs 16 residues. CDR3 sequence reads: CASSRPTGGVGTEAFF. DNA for the CDR3: TGTGCCAGCAGTCGCCCGACAGGGGGAGTAGGCACTGAAGCTTTCTTT.

The genes are TRBV7-2 and TRBJ1-1, with D possibly matching TRBD1 (5 bases). Germline V CDR1 and CDR2: SGHTA, FQGNSA. The V end was cut by 3 bases, the J end by 1 base, with 15 bases between. This CDR3 is built from 16 residues. The CDR3 region has the DNA TGTGCCAGCAGCTTCCCTGGGGCCGACAGGAACACTGAAGCTTTCTTT. Translation: CASSFPGADRNTEAFF.

This clonotype was detected ten times or more. V usage is TRBV12-3 or TRBV12-4 and J usage is TRBJ2-7; D ambiguous. V was shortened by 3 bases and J by 3 bases, with 24 bases between the two germline ends. This CDR3 is 18 amino acids long. CDR3 region: CASSFGIVWADGNYEQYF. The CDR3 DNA is TGTGCCAGCAGTTTTGGAATAGTGTGGGCAGATGGAAACTACGAGCAGTACTTC.

A few counts support this clonotype. The CDR3: CASTDGPYEQYV. CDR3 DNA: TGCGCCAGCACGGACGGGCCCTACGAGCAGTACGTC. This rearrangement joins TRBV5-1 to TRBJ2-7; D unclear. V shed 6 bases and J shed 2 bases, with 9 bases lying between them. This CDR3 has 12 amino acids. The germline gives CDR1 SGHRS, CDR2 YFSETQ.

Only a few counts were recorded for this clonotype. As DNA, the CDR3 is TGTGCCAGCAGTCTGTTACCGGGACTCGCTAGCACAGATACGCAGTATTTT. Protein sequence: CASSLLPGLASTDTQYF. The rearrangement uses TRBV12-3 or TRBV12-4 and TRBJ2-3; possibly TRBD2 for D (6 bases). The CDR3 sequence is 17 residues long. Between the trimmed V and J ends, which lost 5 bases and 0 bases, there was a span of 18 bases.

The chain is built from TRBV29-1 and TRBJ2-3; D could derive from TRBD1 or TRBD2 (6 bases each). The CDR3 has 17 amino acids. The V and J ends lost 2 bases and 5 bases respectively, with 23 bases between them. CDR1 is SQVTM, CDR2 ANQGSEA, per germline. CDR3: CSVEFHRDSKGGDTQYF. The CDR3 region has the DNA TGCAGCGTTGAATTTCATCGGGACTCCAAGGGGGGAGATACGCAGTATTTT.

This clonotype was recorded many times. The rearrangement uses TRBV9 and TRBJ1-2, with D possibly TRBD1 on 5 matching bases. CDR1 and CDR2 (germline): SGDLS, YYNGEE. Trimming took 2 bases from V and 5 from J, leaving 10 bases between them. The CDR3 sequence is 13 residues long. CDR3 sequence reads: CASSVQGYYGYTF. The DNA for the CDR3 is TGTGCCAGCAGCGTTCAGGGTTATTATGGCTACACCTTC. Full variable domain (outside the CDR3, taken from reference TRBV9 and TRBJ1-2): DSGVTQTPKHLITATGQRVTLRCSPRSGDLSVYWYQQSLDQGLQFLIQYYNGEERAKGNILERFSAQQFPDLHSELNLSSLELGDSALYFCASSVQGYYGYTFGSGTRLTVV.

This clonotype occurred a few times. The V gene is TRBV21-1, the J gene TRBJ1-5; the D segment call TRBD1 is taken from the table without a DNA check. TRBV21-1 represents a pseudogene. The CDR3 sequence is 17 residues long. The DNA for the CDR3 is TGTGCCAGCAGCCAAAGGGGAGGGGGCGCGAGCAATCAGCCCCAGCATTTT. Translated: CASSQRGGGASNQPQHF.

This clonotype came up a few times. The chain carries TRBV12-3 or TRBV12-4 and TRBJ2-1, with D possibly being TRBD1 or TRBD2 (7 bases each). V was pared by 5 bases and J by 13 bases, with 24 bases between. CDR3 length equals 15 residues. The CDR3 region has the DNA TGTGCCAGCAGTCCTCCCCAGGGGGGGCTGTTGGAACAGTTCTTC. It encodes CASSPPQGGLLEQFF.

The CDR3 spells CATSDSMNTEAFF. Here the CDR3 DNA reads TGTGCCACATCGGACAGTATGAACACTGAAGCTTTCTTT. This chain joins TRBV18 and TRBJ1-1, with a weak D call TRBD1 (6 bases). Germline CDR1 reads KGHSH; CDR2 reads LQKENI. The V end lost 10 bases, the J end lost 0 bases, and 12 bases lay between the germline ends. CDR3 length: 13 residues. Based on the CDR3 plus reference TRBV18 and TRBJ1-1, the full variable domain is NAGVMQNPRHLVRRRGQEARLRCSPMKGHSHVYWYRQLPEEGLKFMVYLQKENIIDESGMPKERFSAEFPKEGPSILRIQQVVRGDSAAYFCATSDSMNTEAFFGQGTRLTVV.

This clonotype was picked up a small number of times. At one end, the junction sequence differs from germline, possibly due to a read error. CDR3 sequence (DNA): TGTGCTAGCAGCTTAGGTTTAGGAGGGCTTCCAGAGACCCAGTACTTC. It translates to CASSLGLGGLPETQYF. The chain links TRBV7-7 to TRBJ2-5; tentatively, D is TRBD2 (6 bases). Looked up from germline, CDR1 is SSHAT and CDR2 is FNYEAQ (reference sequence). The CDR3 extends over 16 amino acids.

The V and J genes are TRBV19 and TRBJ1-5; D is uncertain. The ends were cut back, 6 bases at V and 5 bases at J, with 17 bases in the middle. Germline loops: CDR1 LNHDA, CDR2 SQIVND (reference sequence). There are 15 residues in the CDR3. The CDR3 loop is CASRTSPGVHQPQHF. The CDR3 DNA follows: TGTGCCAGTAGAACGTCTCCAGGAGTCCATCAGCCCCAGCATTTT.

This clonotype occurred a few times. The chain couples TRBV7-9 to TRBJ1-6; maybe TRBD1 (6 bases). V lost 3 bases, J lost 11 bases, and 20 bases lay in between. This CDR3 has 16 amino acids. Germline lookup yields CDR1 SEHNR and CDR2 FQNEAQ (reference sequence). The CDR3 is CASSFGTSRGQAPLHF. The CDR3 coding sequence is TGTGCCAGCAGCTTTGGGACAAGTAGAGGACAAGCACCCCTCCACTTT.

This clonotype has a handful of counts. This chain links TRBV7-9 with TRBJ1-2; D not certain. CDR3 length: 18 residues. V lost 5 bases and J 0 bases, leaving 22 bases between the germline ends. CDR1 is SEHNR, CDR2 FQNEAQ, per germline (reference sequence). The CDR3 bases are TGTGCCAGCAGCCATCCCCCCGGAAAGAGTTTGACTAACTATGGCTACACCTTC. Protein sequence: CASSHPPGKSLTNYGYTF.

The chain links TRBV10-3 to TRBJ1-1; the match to TRBD1 covers 7 bases. The CDR3 is made up of 14 amino acids. Germline lookup yields CDR1 ENHRY and CDR2 SYGVKD. After removal of 11 bases from V and 0 bases from J, the junction contained 9 bases not matched to a gene. CDR3 sequence reads: CAVSGGQVNTEAFF. As DNA, the CDR3 is TGTGCCGTGAGTGGTGGACAGGTGAACACTGAAGCTTTCTTT.

This clonotype occurred a few times. V and J are TRBV6-5 and TRBJ2-1; 9 bases align to TRBD1. Germline CDR1 MNHEY, CDR2 SVGAGI. J gave up 8 bases and V 5 bases, and 10 bases lay outside the gene matches. The CDR3 runs to 15 residues. The CDR3 DNA reads TGTGCCAGCAGTGGACAGGGGCGCGACATGGATGAGCAGTTCTTC. Translated, it gives CASSGQGRDMDEQFF.

J is TRBJ2-2 and V is TRBV12-3 or TRBV12-4, with 9 bases that match TRBD1. Trimming removed 6 bases from V and 4 bases from J; junction bases left unmatched: 9. The CDR3 is made up of 16 amino acids. As DNA, the CDR3 is TGTGCCAGCAGGCGTACAGGGGGCTACGGCACCGGGGAGCTGTTTTTT. Its translation: CASRRTGGYGTGELFF.

This clonotype was observed a handful of times. The chain joins TRBV5-1 to TRBJ1-1; the D is unclear. V lost 6 bases and J 3 bases, leaving 12 bases between the germline ends. CDR1 SGHRS and CDR2 YFSETQ come from the germline V gene. This CDR3 region has 13 residues. The DNA for the CDR3 is TGCGCCAGCACTAAGGGAGAGGACACTGAAGCTTTCTTT. The encoded protein is CASTKGEDTEAFF. Full variable domain (remainder filled in from reference TRBV5-1 and TRBJ1-1): KAGVTQTPRYLIKTRGQQVTLSCSPISGHRSVSWYQQTPGQGLQFLFEYFSETQRNKGNFPGRFSGRQFSNSRSEMNVSTLELGDSALYLCASTKGEDTEAFFGQGTRLTVV.

This clonotype came up a few times. V usage is TRBV4-2 and J usage is TRBJ1-1, with D maybe TRBD1 (5 bases). Trimming left V 8 bases short and J 0 bases short, with 10 bases between. The CDR3 totals 13 residues. Germline CDR1 reads LGHNA; CDR2 reads YNFKEQ. The DNA of the CDR3 is TGTGCCAGCGAGTCGACAGTGAACACTGAAGCTTTCTTT. The encoded protein is CASESTVNTEAFF.

The table lists this clonotype with many counts. The chain uses TRBV27 and TRBJ1-5, with D maybe TRBD1 (6 bases). Trimming removed 9 bases from V and 6 bases from J, with 21 bases in between. This CDR3 spans 15 amino acids. Germline V CDR1 and CDR2: MNHEY, SMNVEV (reference sequence). CDR3 amino acids: CARYSEQGSFQPQHF. For the CDR3, the DNA is TGTGCCAGATACTCCGAACAGGGCTCGTTTCAGCCCCAGCATTTT.

The V call is TRBV12-3 or TRBV12-4, the J call TRBJ2-7; TRBD1 matches 7 bases. This CDR3 contains 12 residues. With 7 bases clipped from V and 4 bases from J, the junction kept 4 bases outside the gene matches. The CDR3 DNA is TGTGCCAGCACATCACAGGGGTACGAGCAGTACTTC. Protein: CASTSQGYEQYF.